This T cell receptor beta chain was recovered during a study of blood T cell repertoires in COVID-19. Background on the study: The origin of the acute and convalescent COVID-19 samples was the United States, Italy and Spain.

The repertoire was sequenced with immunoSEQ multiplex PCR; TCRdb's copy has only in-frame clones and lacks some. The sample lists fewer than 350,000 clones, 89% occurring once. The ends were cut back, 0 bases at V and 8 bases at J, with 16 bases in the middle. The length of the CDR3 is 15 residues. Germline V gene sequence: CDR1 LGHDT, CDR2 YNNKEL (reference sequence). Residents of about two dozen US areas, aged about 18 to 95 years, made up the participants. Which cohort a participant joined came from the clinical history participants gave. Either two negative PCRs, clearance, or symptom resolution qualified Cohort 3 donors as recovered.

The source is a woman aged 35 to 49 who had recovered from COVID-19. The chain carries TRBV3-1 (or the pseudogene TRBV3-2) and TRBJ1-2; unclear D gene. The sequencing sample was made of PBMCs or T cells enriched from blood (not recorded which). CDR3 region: CASSQDRAQAGGYTF. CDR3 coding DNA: TGTGCCAGCAGCCAAGATAGGGCCCAGGCGGGAGGCTACACCTTC.